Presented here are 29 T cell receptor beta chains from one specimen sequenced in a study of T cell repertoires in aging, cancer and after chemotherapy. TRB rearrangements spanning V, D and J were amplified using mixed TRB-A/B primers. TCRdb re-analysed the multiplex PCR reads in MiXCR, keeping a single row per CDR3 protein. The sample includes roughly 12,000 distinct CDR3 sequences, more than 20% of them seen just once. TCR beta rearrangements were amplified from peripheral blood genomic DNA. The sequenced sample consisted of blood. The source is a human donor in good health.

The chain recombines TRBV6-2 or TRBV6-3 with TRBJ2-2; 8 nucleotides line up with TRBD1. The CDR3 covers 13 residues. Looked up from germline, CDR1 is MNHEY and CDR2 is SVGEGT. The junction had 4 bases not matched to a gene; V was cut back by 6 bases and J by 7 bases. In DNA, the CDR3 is TGTGCCAGCAGCGCACAGGGGGTCGGGGAGCTGTTTTTT. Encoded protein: CASSAQGVGELFF.

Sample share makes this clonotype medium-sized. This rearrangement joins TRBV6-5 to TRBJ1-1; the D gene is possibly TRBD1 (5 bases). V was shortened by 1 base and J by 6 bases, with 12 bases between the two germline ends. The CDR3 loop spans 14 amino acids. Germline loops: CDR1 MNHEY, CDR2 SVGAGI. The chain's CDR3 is CASSYFPGTAEAFF. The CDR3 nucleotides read TGTGCCAGCAGTTACTTCCCAGGGACGGCTGAAGCTTTCTTT.

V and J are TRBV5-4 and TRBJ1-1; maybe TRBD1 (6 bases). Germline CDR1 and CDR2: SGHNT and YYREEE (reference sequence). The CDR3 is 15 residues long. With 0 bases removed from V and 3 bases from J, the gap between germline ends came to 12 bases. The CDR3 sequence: CASSLGRGGYTEAFF. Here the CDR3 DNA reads TGTGCCAGCAGCTTGGGGCGAGGGGGGTACACTGAAGCTTTCTTT.

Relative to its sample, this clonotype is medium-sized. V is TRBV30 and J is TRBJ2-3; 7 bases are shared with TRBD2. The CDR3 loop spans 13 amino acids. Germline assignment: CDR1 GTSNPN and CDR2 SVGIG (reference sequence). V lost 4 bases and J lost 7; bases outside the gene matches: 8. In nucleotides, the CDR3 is TGTGCCTGGACTGACGAGCGGGGTCATACGCAGTATTTT. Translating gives CAWTDERGHTQYF.

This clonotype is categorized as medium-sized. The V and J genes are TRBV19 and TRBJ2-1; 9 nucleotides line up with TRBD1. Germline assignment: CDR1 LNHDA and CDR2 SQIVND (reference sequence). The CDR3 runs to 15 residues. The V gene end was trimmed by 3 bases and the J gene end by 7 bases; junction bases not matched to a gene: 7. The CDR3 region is CASSIRDRALNEQFF. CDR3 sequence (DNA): TGTGCCAGTAGTATCCGGGACAGGGCCCTAAATGAGCAGTTCTTC.

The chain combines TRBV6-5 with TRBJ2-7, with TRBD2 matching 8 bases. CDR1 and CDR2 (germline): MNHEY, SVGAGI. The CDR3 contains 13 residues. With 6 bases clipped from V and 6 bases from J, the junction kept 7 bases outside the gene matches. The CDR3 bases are TGTGCCAGCAGAGACGGGGGGGCTCTCGAGCAGTACTTC. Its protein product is CASRDGGALEQYF.

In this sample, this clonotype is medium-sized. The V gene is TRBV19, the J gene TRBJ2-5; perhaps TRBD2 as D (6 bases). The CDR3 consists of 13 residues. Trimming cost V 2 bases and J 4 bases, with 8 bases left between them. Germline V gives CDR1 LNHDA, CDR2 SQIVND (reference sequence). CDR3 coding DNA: TGTGCCAGTAGTATAAGGAGGGGAGAGACCCAGTACTTC. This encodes CASSIRRGETQYF.

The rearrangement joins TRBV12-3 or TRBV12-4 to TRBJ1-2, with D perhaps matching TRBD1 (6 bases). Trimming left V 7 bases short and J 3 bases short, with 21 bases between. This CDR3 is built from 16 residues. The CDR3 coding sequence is TGTGCCAGCACTTCTAGGAGAGGGACATCGTACTATGGCTACACCTTC. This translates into CASTSRRGTSYYGYTF.

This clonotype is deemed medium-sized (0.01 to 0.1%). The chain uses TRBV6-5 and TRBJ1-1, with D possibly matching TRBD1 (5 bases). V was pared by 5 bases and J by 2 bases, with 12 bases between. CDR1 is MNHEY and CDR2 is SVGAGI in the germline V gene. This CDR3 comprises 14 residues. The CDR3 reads CASSRHGANTEAFF. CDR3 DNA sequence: TGTGCCAGCAGTCGACACGGGGCTAACACTGAAGCTTTCTTT.

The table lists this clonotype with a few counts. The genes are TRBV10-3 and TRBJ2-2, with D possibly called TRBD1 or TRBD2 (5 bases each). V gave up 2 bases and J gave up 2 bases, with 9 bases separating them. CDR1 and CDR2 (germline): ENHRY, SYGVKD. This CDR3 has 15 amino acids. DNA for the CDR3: TGTGCCATCAGTGAGAAGGGACGTAACACCGGGGAGCTGTTTTTT. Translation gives CAISEKGRNTGELFF.

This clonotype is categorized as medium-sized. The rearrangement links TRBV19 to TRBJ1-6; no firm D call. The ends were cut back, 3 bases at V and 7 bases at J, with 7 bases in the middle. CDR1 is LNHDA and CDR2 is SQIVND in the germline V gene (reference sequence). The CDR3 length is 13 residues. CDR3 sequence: CASSISGNSPLHF. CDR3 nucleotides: TGTGCCAGTAGTATTTCTGGAAATTCACCCCTCCACTTT.

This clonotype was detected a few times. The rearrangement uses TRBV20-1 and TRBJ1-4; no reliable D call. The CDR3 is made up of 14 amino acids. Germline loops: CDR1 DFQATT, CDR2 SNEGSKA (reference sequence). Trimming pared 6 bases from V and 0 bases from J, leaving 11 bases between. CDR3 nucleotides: TGCAGTGCCCCTATCTCCGCAACTAATGAAAAACTGTTTTTT. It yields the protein CSAPISATNEKLFF.

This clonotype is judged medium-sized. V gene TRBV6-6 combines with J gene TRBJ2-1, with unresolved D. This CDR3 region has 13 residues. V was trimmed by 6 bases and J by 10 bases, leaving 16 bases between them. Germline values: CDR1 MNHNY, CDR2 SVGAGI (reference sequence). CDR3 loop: CASRFSSEGEQFF. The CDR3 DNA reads TGTGCCAGCAGGTTTTCGAGCGAAGGAGAGCAGTTCTTC.

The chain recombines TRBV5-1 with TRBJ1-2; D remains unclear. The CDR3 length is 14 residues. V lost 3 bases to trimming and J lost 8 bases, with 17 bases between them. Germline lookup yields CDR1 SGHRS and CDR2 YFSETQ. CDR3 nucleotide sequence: TGCGCCAGCAGCTCCCTGACTCTCCCGGGGGGCTACACCTTC. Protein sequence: CASSSLTLPGGYTF.

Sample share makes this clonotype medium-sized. The CDR3 region is CSGLGTSLSDTQYF. The CDR3 region has the DNA TGCAGCGGCCTCGGGACTAGCTTGTCAGATACGCAGTATTTT. The V gene is TRBV29-1, the J gene TRBJ2-3, with 9 bases aligning to TRBD2. The germline gives CDR1 SQVTM, CDR2 ANQGSEA. The J segment lost 4 bases and the V segment lost 7 bases, leaving 9 bases of the junction unmatched. The CDR3 loop spans 14 amino acids.

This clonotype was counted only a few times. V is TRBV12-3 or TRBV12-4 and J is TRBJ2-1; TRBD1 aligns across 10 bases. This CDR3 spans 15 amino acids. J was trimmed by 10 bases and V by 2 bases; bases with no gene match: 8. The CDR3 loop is CASSLLRQGAGEQFF. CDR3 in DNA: TGTGCCAGCAGTTTATTGAGACAGGGGGCTGGCGAGCAGTTCTTC.

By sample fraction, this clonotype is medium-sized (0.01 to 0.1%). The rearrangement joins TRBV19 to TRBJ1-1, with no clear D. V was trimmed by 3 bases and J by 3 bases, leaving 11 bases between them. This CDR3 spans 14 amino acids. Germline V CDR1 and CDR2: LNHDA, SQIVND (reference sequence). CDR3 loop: CASSIGRLHTEAFF. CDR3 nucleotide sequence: TGTGCCAGTAGTATTGGGAGATTACACACTGAAGCTTTCTTT. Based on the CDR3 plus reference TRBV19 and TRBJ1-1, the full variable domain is DGGITQSPKYLFRKEGQNVTLSCEQNLNHDAMYWYRQDPGQGLRLIYYSQIVNDFQKGDIAEGYSVSREKKESFPLTVTSAQKNPTAFYLCASSIGRLHTEAFFGQGTRLTVV.

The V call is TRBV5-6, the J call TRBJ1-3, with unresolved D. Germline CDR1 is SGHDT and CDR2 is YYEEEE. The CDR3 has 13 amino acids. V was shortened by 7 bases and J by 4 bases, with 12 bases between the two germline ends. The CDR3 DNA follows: TGTGCCAGCCGGCCGGTTGCCGGAAACACCATATATTTT. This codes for CASRPVAGNTIYF. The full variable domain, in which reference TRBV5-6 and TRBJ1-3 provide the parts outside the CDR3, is DAGVTQSPTHLIKTRGQQVTLRCSPKSGHDTVSWYQQALGQGPQFIFQYYEEEERQRGNFPDRFSGHQFPNYSSELNVNALLLGDSALYLCASRPVAGNTIYFGEGSWLTVV.

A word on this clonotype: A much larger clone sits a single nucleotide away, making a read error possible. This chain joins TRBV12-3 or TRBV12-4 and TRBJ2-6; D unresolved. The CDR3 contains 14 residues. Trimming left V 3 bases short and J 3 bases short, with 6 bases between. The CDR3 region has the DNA TGTGCCAGCAGTTTGACGAGTGGGGCCAACGTCCTGACTTTC. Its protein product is CASSLTSGANVLTF.

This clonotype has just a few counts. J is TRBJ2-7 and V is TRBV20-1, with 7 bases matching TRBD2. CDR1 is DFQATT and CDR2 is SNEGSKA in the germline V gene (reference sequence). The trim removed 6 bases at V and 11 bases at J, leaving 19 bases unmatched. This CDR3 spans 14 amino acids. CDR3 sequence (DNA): TGCAGTGCGAGGAGTTACCGGGACTATCGGGAGAAGTACTTC. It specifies CSARSYRDYREKYF.

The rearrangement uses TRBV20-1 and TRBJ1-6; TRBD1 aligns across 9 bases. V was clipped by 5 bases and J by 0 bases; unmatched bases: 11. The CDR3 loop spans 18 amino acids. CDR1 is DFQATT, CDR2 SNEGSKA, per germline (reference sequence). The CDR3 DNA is TGCAGTGCTGTACGACAGGGGGTTTTTAGCTCCTATAATTCACCCCTCCACTTT. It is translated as CSAVRQGVFSSYNSPLHF.

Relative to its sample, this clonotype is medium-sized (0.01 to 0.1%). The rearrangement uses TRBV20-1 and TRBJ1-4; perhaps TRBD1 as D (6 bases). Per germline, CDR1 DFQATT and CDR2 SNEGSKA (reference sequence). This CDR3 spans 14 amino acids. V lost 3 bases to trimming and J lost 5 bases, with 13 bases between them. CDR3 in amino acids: CSASQAGANEKLFF. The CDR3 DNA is TGCAGTGCTAGTCAGGCAGGGGCGAATGAAAAACTGTTTTTT.

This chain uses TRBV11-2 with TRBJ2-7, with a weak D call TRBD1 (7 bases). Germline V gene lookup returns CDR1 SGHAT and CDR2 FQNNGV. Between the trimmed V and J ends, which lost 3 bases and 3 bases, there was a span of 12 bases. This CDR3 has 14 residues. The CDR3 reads CASSFGGQSYEQYF. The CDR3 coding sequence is TGTGCCAGCAGCTTCGGGGGACAGAGCTACGAGCAGTACTTC.

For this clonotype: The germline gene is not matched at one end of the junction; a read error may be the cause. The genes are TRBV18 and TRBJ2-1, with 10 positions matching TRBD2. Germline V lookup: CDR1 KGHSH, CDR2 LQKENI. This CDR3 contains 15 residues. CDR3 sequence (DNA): TGTGCCAGCTCACCACCCAGCGGGGGGGCCAATAAGCAGTTCTTC. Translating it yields CASSPPSGGANKQFF.

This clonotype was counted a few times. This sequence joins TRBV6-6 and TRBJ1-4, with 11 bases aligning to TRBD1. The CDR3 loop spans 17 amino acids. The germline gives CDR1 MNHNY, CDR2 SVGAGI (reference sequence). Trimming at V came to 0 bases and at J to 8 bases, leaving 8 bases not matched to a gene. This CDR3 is CASSYSGQGDGEEKLFF. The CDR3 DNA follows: TGTGCCAGCAGTTACTCGGGACAGGGGGACGGAGAAGAAAAACTGTTTTTT.

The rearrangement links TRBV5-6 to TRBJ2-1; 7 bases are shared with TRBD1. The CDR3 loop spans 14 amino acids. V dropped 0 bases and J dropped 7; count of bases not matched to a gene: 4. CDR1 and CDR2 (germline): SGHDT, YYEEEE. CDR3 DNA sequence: TGTGCCAGCAGCTTGGGGCCCAGGGGGAATGAGCAGTTCTTC. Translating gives CASSLGPRGNEQFF.

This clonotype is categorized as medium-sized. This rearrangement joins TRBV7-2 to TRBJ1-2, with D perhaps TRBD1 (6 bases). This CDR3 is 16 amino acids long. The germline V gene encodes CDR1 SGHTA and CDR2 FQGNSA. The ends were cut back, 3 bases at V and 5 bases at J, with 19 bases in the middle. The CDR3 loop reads CASSLGGGAFGYGYTF. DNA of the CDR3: TGTGCCAGCAGCTTGGGAGGGGGGGCCTTTGGATATGGCTACACCTTC. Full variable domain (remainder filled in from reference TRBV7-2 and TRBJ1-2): GAGVSQSPSNKVTEKGKDVELRCDPISGHTALYWYRQSLGQGLEFLIYFQGNSAPDKSGLPSDRFSAERTGGSVSTLTIQRTQQEDSAVYLCASSLGGGAFGYGYTFGSGTRLTVV.

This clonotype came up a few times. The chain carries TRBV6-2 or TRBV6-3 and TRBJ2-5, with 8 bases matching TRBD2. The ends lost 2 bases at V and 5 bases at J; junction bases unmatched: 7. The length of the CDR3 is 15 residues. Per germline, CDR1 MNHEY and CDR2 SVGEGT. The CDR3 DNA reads TGTGCCAGCAGTTACGTCGGGAGGGCCATGGAGACCCAGTACTTC. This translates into CASSYVGRAMETQYF.

CDR3 nucleotide sequence: TGTGCCAGCAGCTTATTAGGGACAGCTTCGAACACTGAAGCTTTCTTT. It is translated as CASSLLGTASNTEAFF. J is TRBJ1-1 and V is TRBV7-3; 7 bases match TRBD1. The V segment lost 2 bases and the J segment 1 base; nucleotides outside the gene matches: 7. Germline V gene sequence: CDR1 SGHTA, CDR2 FQGTGA. This CDR3 spans 16 amino acids.